Listed below are T cell receptor beta chains from one sample, sequenced in a study of control samples from healthy donors and cancer patients. Data came from immunoSEQ multiplex PCR; TCRdb stores just in-frame clones and leaves some out. This sample has about 130,000 clones, with more than 85% found just once. Material: blood. The receptor set was obtained from a man aged 18 to 29 in good health. Both conserved end residues are part of each CDR3. D genes are given only for firm matches. Clone size appears in some rows only: once, few, many, or a class for an expanded clone.

abundance: -; j_gene: TRBJ2-1; d_gene: -; v_gene: TRBV5-8; CDR3nt: TGTGCCAGCAGCTTGTGGGTGGTCCCCTACAATGAGCAGTTCTTC; CDR3aa: CASSLWVVPYNEQFF
abundance: -; j_gene: TRBJ2-2; d_gene: -; v_gene: TRBV5-1; CDR3nt: TGCGCCAGCAACCAGGGGGACTTAGGCACCGGGGAGCTGTTTTTT; CDR3aa: CASNQGDLGTGELFF
abundance: -; j_gene: TRBJ2-7; d_gene: -; v_gene: TRBV2; CDR3nt: TGTGCCAGCAACGACCGTCAATACGAGCAGTACTTC; CDR3aa: CASNDRQYEQYF
abundance: -; j_gene: TRBJ2-3; d_gene: TRBD2; v_gene: TRBV10-3; CDR3nt: TGTGCCATCAGTGAGTCGGCACTAGCGGGGACCACAGATACGCAGTATTTT; CDR3aa: CAISESALAGTTDTQYF
abundance: -; j_gene: TRBJ1-5; d_gene: -; v_gene: TRBV19; CDR3nt: TGTGCCAGTGGGGGAACCAAGCCCCAGCATTTT; CDR3aa: CASGGTKPQHF
abundance: -; j_gene: TRBJ2-7; d_gene: -; v_gene: TRBV28; CDR3nt: TGTGCCAGCAGTTTATGGGACAGCGCTTCCTACGAGCAGTACTTC; CDR3aa: CASSLWDSASYEQYF
abundance: -; j_gene: TRBJ2-5; d_gene: TRBD1; v_gene: TRBV2; CDR3nt: TGTGCCAGCAGTGAGACCGGGACAGGGGAAGAGACCCAGTACTTC; CDR3aa: CASSETGTGEETQYF
abundance: -; j_gene: TRBJ2-7; d_gene: TRBD1; v_gene: TRBV30; CDR3nt: TGTGCCTCGGACAGGAACCACGAGCAGTACTTC; CDR3aa: CASDRNHEQYF
abundance: -; j_gene: TRBJ1-4; d_gene: -; v_gene: TRBV27; CDR3nt: TGTGCCAGCAGTTTACGGGGGTTGGAGAATGAAAAACTGTTTTTT; CDR3aa: CASSLRGLENEKLFF
abundance: -; j_gene: TRBJ2-6; d_gene: -; v_gene: TRBV6-5; CDR3nt: TGTGCCAGCTTTGATAAGTCTGGGGCCAACGTCCTGACTTTC; CDR3aa: CASFDKSGANVLTF
abundance: -; j_gene: TRBJ1-1; d_gene: -; v_gene: TRBV7-8; CDR3nt: TGTGCCAGCAGCTTGACGGGACCGAACACTGAAGCTTTCTTT; CDR3aa: CASSLTGPNTEAFF
abundance: -; j_gene: TRBJ1-2; d_gene: TRBD1; v_gene: TRBV5-6; CDR3nt: TGTGCCAGCAGCTTATTCCAGGGGGCGCTACGGCTTGGCTACACCTTC; CDR3aa: CASSLFQGALRLGYTF
abundance: few; j_gene: TRBJ1-3; d_gene: -; v_gene: TRBV11-2; CDR3nt: TGTGCCAGCAGCTTAGGCGTCAACACCATATATTTT; CDR3aa: CASSLGVNTIYF
abundance: -; j_gene: TRBJ1-4; d_gene: -; v_gene: TRBV30; CDR3nt: TGTGCCTGGAGGCCCGCACACGGGGTTGCACTCGGTGAAAAACTGTTTTTT; CDR3aa: CAWRPAHGVALGEKLFF
abundance: -; j_gene: TRBJ2-6; d_gene: -; v_gene: TRBV6-6; CDR3nt: TGTGCCAGCAGTTACTCGTCCGGGGCCAACGTCCTGACTTTC; CDR3aa: CASSYSSGANVLTF
abundance: -; j_gene: TRBJ2-3; d_gene: -; v_gene: TRBV6-2/TRBV6-3; CDR3nt: TGTGCCAGCAGTTACGTAAGGGTCGGCGATACGCAGTATTTT; CDR3aa: CASSYVRVGDTQYF
abundance: -; j_gene: TRBJ2-7; d_gene: -; v_gene: TRBV7-2; CDR3nt: TGTGCCAGCAGCCCTAGCACGGGCCGACTCCTCAGGAACGAGCAGTACTTC; CDR3aa: CASSPSTGRLLRNEQYF
abundance: -; j_gene: TRBJ1-5; d_gene: -; v_gene: TRBV15; CDR3nt: TGTGCCACCAGCAGAGATAAGGGGCCCCCAAATCAGCCCCAGCATTTT; CDR3aa: CATSRDKGPPNQPQHF
abundance: few; j_gene: TRBJ2-5; d_gene: -; v_gene: TRBV24-1; CDR3nt: TGTGCCACCAGTGGCAGTCAAGAGACCCAGTACTTC; CDR3aa: CATSGSQETQYF
abundance: -; j_gene: TRBJ1-5; d_gene: -; v_gene: TRBV19; CDR3nt: TGTGCCAGTACCCCACTTAGCAATCAGCCCCAGCATTTT; CDR3aa: CASTPLSNQPQHF
abundance: -; j_gene: TRBJ2-7; d_gene: -; v_gene: TRBV7-2; CDR3nt: TGTGCCAGCAGCTTAGAAGGTATCCTGAACTACGAGCAGTACTTC; CDR3aa: CASSLEGILNYEQYF
abundance: many; j_gene: TRBJ1-4; d_gene: TRBD1; v_gene: TRBV5-1; CDR3nt: TGCGCCAGCAGCTTGGAGGTGACAGGGGGCAGAGAAAAACTGTTTTTT; CDR3aa: CASSLEVTGGREKLFF
abundance: -; j_gene: TRBJ2-1; d_gene: TRBD2; v_gene: TRBV28; CDR3nt: TGTGCCAGTAGCTTTAGCGGGAGGGCCAGAGAGCAGTTCTTC; CDR3aa: CASSFSGRAREQFF
abundance: -; j_gene: TRBJ2-3; d_gene: TRBD2; v_gene: TRBV14; CDR3nt: TGTGCCAGCAGCCCCCCGGGACTATTTGCGGATACGCAGTATTTT; CDR3aa: CASSPPGLFADTQYF
abundance: -; j_gene: TRBJ1-1; d_gene: -; v_gene: TRBV3-1/TRBV3-2; CDR3nt: TGTGCCAGCAGCTCAGGACAGTCCGTGAACACTGAAGCTTTCTTT; CDR3aa: CASSSGQSVNTEAFF
abundance: -; j_gene: TRBJ1-4; d_gene: TRBD1; v_gene: TRBV14; CDR3nt: TGTGCCAGCAGCCAAGCAAAGGCCGGGACAGGCATTAATGAAAAACTGTTTTTT; CDR3aa: CASSQAKAGTGINEKLFF
abundance: -; j_gene: TRBJ1-5; d_gene: -; v_gene: TRBV14; CDR3nt: TGTGCCAGCAGCCAAGATCCCAGTCAGCCCCAGCATTTT; CDR3aa: CASSQDPSQPQHF
abundance: -; j_gene: TRBJ2-7; d_gene: -; v_gene: TRBV5-6; CDR3nt: TGTGCCAGCAGCTTGCGGGTCTCCTACGAGCAGTACTTC; CDR3aa: CASSLRVSYEQYF
abundance: few; j_gene: TRBJ1-2; d_gene: -; v_gene: TRBV6-5; CDR3nt: TGTGCCAGCGGGCCCGAGTTCTATGGCTACACCTTC; CDR3aa: CASGPEFYGYTF
abundance: once; j_gene: TRBJ2-5; d_gene: -; v_gene: TRBV24-1; CDR3nt: TGTGCCACCAGTGTTCTGGGAGAGACCCAGTACTTC; CDR3aa: CATSVLGETQYF
abundance: -; j_gene: TRBJ2-3; d_gene: -; v_gene: TRBV9; CDR3nt: TGTGCCAGCAGCGTTGAGCGCGACATCACAGATACGCAGTATTTT; CDR3aa: CASSVERDITDTQYF
abundance: -; j_gene: TRBJ2-5; d_gene: -; v_gene: TRBV6-5; CDR3nt: TGTGCCAGCAGTCAGGGGAGAGAGACCCAGTACTTC; CDR3aa: CASSQGRETQYF